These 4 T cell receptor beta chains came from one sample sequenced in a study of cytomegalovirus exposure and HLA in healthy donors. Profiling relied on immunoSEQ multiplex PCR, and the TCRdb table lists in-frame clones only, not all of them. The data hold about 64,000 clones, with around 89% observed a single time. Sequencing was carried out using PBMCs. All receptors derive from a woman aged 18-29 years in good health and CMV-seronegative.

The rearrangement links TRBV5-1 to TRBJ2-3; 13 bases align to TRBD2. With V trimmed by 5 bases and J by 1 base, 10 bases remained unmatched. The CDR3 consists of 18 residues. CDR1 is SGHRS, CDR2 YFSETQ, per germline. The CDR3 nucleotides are TGCGCCAGCAGGTCTGCCGGGACTAGCGGGAAGGGCACAGATACGCAGTATTTT. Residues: CASRSAGTSGKGTDTQYF. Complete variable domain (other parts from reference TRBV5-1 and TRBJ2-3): KAGVTQTPRYLIKTRGQQVTLSCSPISGHRSVSWYQQTPGQGLQFLFEYFSETQRNKGNFPGRFSGRQFSNSRSEMNVSTLELGDSALYLCASRSAGTSGKGTDTQYFGPGTRLTVL.

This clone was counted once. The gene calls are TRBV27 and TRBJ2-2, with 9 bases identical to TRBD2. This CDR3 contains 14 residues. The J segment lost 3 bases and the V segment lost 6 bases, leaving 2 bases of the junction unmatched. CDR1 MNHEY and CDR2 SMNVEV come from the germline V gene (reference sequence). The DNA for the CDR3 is TGTGCCAGCAGGGGGACTAGCCACACCGGGGAGCTGTTTTTT. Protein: CASRGTSHTGELFF.

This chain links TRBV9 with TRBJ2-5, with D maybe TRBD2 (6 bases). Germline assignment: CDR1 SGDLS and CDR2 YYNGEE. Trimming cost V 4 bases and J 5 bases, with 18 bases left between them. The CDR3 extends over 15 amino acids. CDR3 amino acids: CASSPRWGAGETQYF. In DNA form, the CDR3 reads TGTGCCAGCAGCCCAAGATGGGGCGCGGGGGAGACCCAGTACTTC.

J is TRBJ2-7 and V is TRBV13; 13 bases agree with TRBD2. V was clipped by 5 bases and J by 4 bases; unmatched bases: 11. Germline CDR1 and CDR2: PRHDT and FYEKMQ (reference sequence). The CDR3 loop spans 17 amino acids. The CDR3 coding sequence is TGTGCCAGCAGCCTAATACCGGGACTAGCGGGACGGTACGAGCAGTACTTC. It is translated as CASSLIPGLAGRYEQYF.